One and the same sample provided the 27 T cell receptor beta chains below, sequenced in a study of blood T cell repertoires in COVID-19. Produced via immunoSEQ multiplex PCR; TCRdb's table is partial and in-frame only. The sample consists of around 700,000 clones, about 90% of them appearing once. Sequencing was performed on peripheral blood. The receptor source for this set is a woman in her late teens or twenties with acute or convalescent COVID-19.

The chain carries TRBV19 and TRBJ2-7; D is possibly TRBD2 (5 bases). V was cut by 4 bases and J by 2 bases, with 12 bases left in between. The germline gives CDR1 LNHDA, CDR2 SQIVND (reference sequence). This CDR3 spans 14 amino acids. CDR3 DNA sequence: TGTGCCAGTAGTACGAGAGGAGGTGCCTACGAGCAGTACTTC. Translation gives CASSTRGGAYEQYF. Full variable domain (outside the CDR3, taken from reference TRBV19 and TRBJ2-7): DGGITQSPKYLFRKEGQNVTLSCEQNLNHDAMYWYRQDPGQGLRLIYYSQIVNDFQKGDIAEGYSVSREKKESFPLTVTSAQKNPTAFYLCASSTRGGAYEQYFGPGTRLTVT.

This clone has a single count. CDR3 sequence: CASSEADWKPQKLFF. The CDR3 nucleotides are TGTGCCAGCAGTGAAGCGGACTGGAAGCCGCAAAAACTGTTTTTT. The chain links TRBV25-1 to TRBJ1-4; no clear D. V lost 2 bases and J 9 bases, leaving 16 bases between the germline ends. This CDR3 has 15 amino acids. Germline lookup yields CDR1 MGHDK and CDR2 SYGVNS.

The chain uses TRBV15 and TRBJ2-1; the D gene is possibly TRBD1 (5 bases). Trimming stripped 0 bases from V and 15 bases from J, with 18 bases between. The germline CDR1 and CDR2 sequences are LNHNV and YYDKDF (reference sequence). The length of the CDR3 is 14 residues. The CDR3 here is CATSRDRQGALRFF. The CDR3 DNA reads as TGTGCCACCAGCAGAGATCGACAAGGGGCTTTGCGGTTCTTC. The full variable domain, with the rest looked up from reference TRBV15 and TRBJ2-1, is DAMVIQNPRYQVTQFGKPVTLSCSQTLNHNVMYWYQQKSSQAPKLLFHYYDKDFNNEADTPDNFQSRRPNTSFCFLDIRSPGLGDTAMYLCATSRDRQGALRFFGPGTRLTVL.

V usage is TRBV30 and J usage is TRBJ2-6, with D perhaps matching TRBD2 (6 bases). In germline, CDR1 is GTSNPN, CDR2 SVGIG (reference sequence). CDR3 length: 16 residues. V was clipped by 2 bases and J by 2 bases, with 13 bases between them. The DNA of the CDR3 is TGTGCCTGGAGTTCGAAGGGCGGGGCTGGGGCCAACGTCCTGACTTTC. Amino acids: CAWSSKGGAGANVLTF.

The chain carries TRBV9 and TRBJ2-1; TRBD2 matches 10 bases. V shed 3 bases, J shed 4 bases, and the junction held 13 bases outside the gene matches. The CDR3 is 18 residues long. Germline V gene sequence: CDR1 SGDLS, CDR2 YYNGEE. The CDR3 region is CASSGSPVAGGPYNEQFF. Written as DNA, the CDR3 is TGTGCCAGCAGCGGATCCCCCGTAGCGGGGGGTCCTTACAATGAGCAGTTCTTC.

This chain uses TRBV3-1 (or the pseudogene TRBV3-2) with TRBJ2-3; D is uncertain. Trimming left V 5 bases short and J 1 base short, with 10 bases between. Per germline, CDR1 LGHDT and CDR2 YNNKEL (reference sequence). This CDR3 has 14 residues. DNA of the CDR3: TGTGCCAGCAGCGCCGTGGGCGGCACAGATACGCAGTATTTT. Amino acids: CASSAVGGTDTQYF.

The chain joins TRBV5-1 to TRBJ1-1; 9 bases fit TRBD1. The junction had 7 bases not matched to a gene; V was cut back by 3 bases and J by 4 bases. The CDR3 has 15 amino acids. The germline gives CDR1 SGHRS, CDR2 YFSETQ. The CDR3 DNA sequence: TGCGCCAGCAGCTGGAGCTCGGACAGGGGCACTGAAGCTTTCTTT. Translated, it gives CASSWSSDRGTEAFF. Full variable domain (remainder filled in from reference TRBV5-1 and TRBJ1-1): KAGVTQTPRYLIKTRGQQVTLSCSPISGHRSVSWYQQTPGQGLQFLFEYFSETQRNKGNFPGRFSGRQFSNSRSEMNVSTLELGDSALYLCASSWSSDRGTEAFFGQGTRLTVV.

The chain couples TRBV24-1 to TRBJ2-3; TRBD1 is a possible D gene (5 bases). V lost 2 bases and J 0 bases, leaving 17 bases between the germline ends. This CDR3 is built from 18 residues. Per germline, CDR1 KGHDR and CDR2 SFDVKD. The CDR3: CATSDSWGRQTSTDTQYF. In DNA, the CDR3 is TGTGCCACCAGTGATTCCTGGGGCCGCCAAACCAGCACAGATACGCAGTATTTT.

This clone has more than one count but fewer than ten. This chain joins TRBV27 and TRBJ1-1; 8 bases are a match to TRBD1. Trimming removed 8 bases from V and 4 bases from J; junction bases left unmatched: 6. The CDR3 has 13 amino acids. Germline CDR1 reads MNHEY; CDR2 reads SMNVEV (reference sequence). The CDR3 DNA is TGTGCCAGCGCACCAGGGGGCATCACTGAAGCTTTCTTT. This encodes CASAPGGITEAFF.

V is TRBV27 and J is TRBJ2-2; D possibly corresponds to TRBD2 (5 bases). CDR1 MNHEY and CDR2 SMNVEV come from the germline V gene (reference sequence). The CDR3 length is 14 residues. The V and J ends lost 5 bases and 4 bases respectively, with 11 bases between them. CDR3 sequence: CASSLLGGTGELFF. DNA of the CDR3: TGTGCCAGCAGTCTACTAGGCGGCACCGGGGAGCTGTTTTTT.

V usage is TRBV19 and J usage is TRBJ1-3; 7 bases match TRBD1. This CDR3 contains 15 residues. Trimming at V came to 8 bases and at J to 2 bases, leaving 9 bases not matched to a gene. Germline lookup yields CDR1 LNHDA and CDR2 SQIVND (reference sequence). In DNA, the CDR3 is TGTGCCAGTTCGGGCGAAGGGACAGCTGGAAACACCATATATTTT. This translates into CASSGEGTAGNTIYF.

V is TRBV10-3 and J is TRBJ2-3; maybe TRBD1 (5 bases). Germline V gene lookup returns CDR1 ENHRY and CDR2 SYGVKD. Trimming took 6 bases from V and 6 from J, leaving 16 bases between them. This CDR3 is 14 amino acids long. DNA of the CDR3: TGTGCCATCAGCCCTGATTCCAAGGGGGATACGCAGTATTTT. Residues: CAISPDSKGDTQYF.

The chain joins TRBV10-3 to TRBJ2-1; D gene ambiguous. V shed 2 bases and J shed 2 bases, with 10 bases lying between them. Germline V CDR1 and CDR2: ENHRY, SYGVKD. The CDR3 totals 15 residues. This chain's CDR3 is CAISERGVPYNEQFF. The CDR3 DNA follows: TGTGCCATCAGTGAGCGAGGAGTCCCCTACAATGAGCAGTTCTTC.

The rearrangement joins TRBV9 to TRBJ1-2, with D possibly being TRBD1 (6 bases). CDR1 is SGDLS, CDR2 YYNGEE, per germline. Trimming left V 4 bases short and J 3 bases short, with 19 bases between. This CDR3 spans 16 amino acids. CDR3 in amino acids: CASSPSWTELDYGYTF. In DNA, the CDR3 is TGTGCCAGCAGCCCATCTTGGACAGAGTTGGACTATGGCTACACCTTC. Full variable domain (missing parts from reference TRBV9 and TRBJ1-2): DSGVTQTPKHLITATGQRVTLRCSPRSGDLSVYWYQQSLDQGLQFLIQYYNGEERAKGNILERFSAQQFPDLHSELNLSSLELGDSALYFCASSPSWTELDYGYTFGSGTRLTVV.

The V gene is TRBV7-2, the J gene TRBJ2-5; D is possibly TRBD1 (7 bases). Trimming cost V 5 bases and J 2 bases, with 15 bases left between them. CDR3 length equals 15 residues. Germline values: CDR1 SGHTA, CDR2 FQGNSA. CDR3 amino acids: CASSKEGARQETQYF. Written as DNA, the CDR3 is TGTGCCAGCAGCAAGGAGGGGGCGAGACAAGAGACCCAGTACTTC.

This chain links TRBV6-5 with TRBJ1-1; 10 bases fit TRBD1. Germline V lookup: CDR1 MNHEY, CDR2 SVGAGI. The CDR3 has 12 amino acids. V dropped 5 bases and J dropped 11; count of bases not matched to a gene: 5. This CDR3 reads CASSRGTGDAFF. The DNA of the CDR3 is TGTGCCAGCAGTCGAGGGACAGGGGACGCTTTCTTT.

V usage is TRBV12-3 or TRBV12-4 and J usage is TRBJ2-2; D not certain. V was shortened by 1 base and J by 11 bases, with 5 bases between the two germline ends. This CDR3 is built from 11 residues. The CDR3 protein is CASSLVSELFF. The CDR3 region has the DNA TGTGCCAGCAGTTTAGTAAGCGAGCTGTTTTTT.

The chain combines TRBV7-3 with TRBJ2-2; 12 nucleotides line up with TRBD1. With V trimmed by 3 bases and J by 6 bases, 8 bases remained unmatched. CDR1 SGHTA and CDR2 FQGTGA come from the germline V gene. There are 17 residues in the CDR3. CDR3 bases: TGTGCCAGCAGCTTGACCAGGGACAGGGGGCATGCCGGGGAGCTGTTTTTT. Amino acids: CASSLTRDRGHAGELFF.

CDR3 protein: CASSLGTGREQYF. The CDR3 nucleotides read TGTGCCAGCAGTTTAGGGACAGGGCGCGAGCAGTACTTC. The V call is TRBV2, the J call TRBJ2-7; 9 bases agree with TRBD1. Germline-derived CDR1 and CDR2 are SNHLY and FYNNEI. The CDR3 totals 13 residues. J was trimmed by 6 bases and V by 5 bases; bases with no gene match: 5.

V gene TRBV24-1 combines with J gene TRBJ1-4, with 9 bases lining up with TRBD1. CDR3 size: 15 residues. CDR1 is KGHDR and CDR2 is SFDVKD in the germline V gene. Germline trimming cut 1 base from V and 8 bases from J; bases unmatched to any gene: 4. CDR3 in amino acids: CATSDFRQGEEKLFF. The CDR3 nucleotides read TGTGCCACCAGTGATTTTCGACAGGGGGAGGAAAAACTGTTTTTT.

The chain is built from TRBV24-1 and TRBJ1-2, with 7 bases lining up with TRBD1. Germline trimming cut 4 bases from V and 6 bases from J; bases unmatched to any gene: 13. The V gene's germline CDR1 is KGHDR and CDR2 SFDVKD. The CDR3 totals 16 residues. The CDR3 loop reads CATSDPVARGFDGYTF. In nucleotides, the CDR3 is TGTGCCACCAGTGACCCGGTTGCCAGGGGGTTTGATGGCTACACCTTC.

The chain uses TRBV6-5 and TRBJ2-5; 12 bases are shared with TRBD2. V was pared by 6 bases and J by 4 bases, with 3 bases of the junction left unmatched. CDR3 size: 14 residues. Germline lookup yields CDR1 MNHEY and CDR2 SVGAGI. The CDR3 loop is CASSATSGGETQYF. The DNA for the CDR3 is TGTGCCAGCAGCGCGACTAGCGGGGGAGAGACCCAGTACTTC.

This clone was observed a single time. The chain uses TRBV5-1 and TRBJ2-7; the D gene is possibly TRBD1 (6 bases). The length of the CDR3 is 12 residues. Germline V gives CDR1 SGHRS, CDR2 YFSETQ. V lost 7 bases and J lost 3, with 11 bases in between. CDR3 loop: CASRDIDYEQYF. The CDR3 DNA is TGCGCCAGCCGGGACATTGACTACGAGCAGTACTTC. Full variable domain (missing parts from reference TRBV5-1 and TRBJ2-7): KAGVTQTPRYLIKTRGQQVTLSCSPISGHRSVSWYQQTPGQGLQFLFEYFSETQRNKGNFPGRFSGRQFSNSRSEMNVSTLELGDSALYLCASRDIDYEQYFGPGTRLTVT.

The CDR3 bases are TGTGCCAGCAGCCAAGTAGGACAGGGGGCTGCAGATACGCAGTATTTT. It specifies CASSQVGQGAADTQYF. The chain joins TRBV4-2 to TRBJ2-3; 11 nucleotides match TRBD1. The germline gives CDR1 LGHNA, CDR2 YNFKEQ. This CDR3 is 16 amino acids long. V lost 1 base to trimming and J lost 4 bases; unmatched junction nucleotides: 4.

This clone was counted a single time. The rearrangement uses TRBV12-5 and TRBJ1-3, with 9 bases fitting TRBD1. Germline-derived CDR1 and CDR2 are LGHNT and FRNRAP. The CDR3 is 18 residues long. V shed 6 bases, J shed 2 bases, and the junction held 14 bases outside the gene matches. The DNA of the CDR3 is TGTGCTAGTGGGACAATGACAGGGGGGACAGAGGCTGGAAACACCATATATTTT. Its translation: CASGTMTGGTEAGNTIYF.

The chain has TRBV5-1 and TRBJ2-1, with 8 positions matching TRBD1. The V gene end was trimmed by 4 bases and the J gene end by 9 bases; junction bases not matched to a gene: 15. Germline CDR1 and CDR2: SGHRS and YFSETQ. The CDR3 spans 16 residues. The DNA for the CDR3 is TGCGCCAGCAGCCCTGGGATTCAGGGGGCAGGCGGTGAGCAGTTCTTC. Its translation: CASSPGIQGAGGEQFF.

The V call is TRBV6-5, the J call TRBJ1-2, with 7 positions matching TRBD1. The germline V gene encodes CDR1 MNHEY and CDR2 SVGAGI. CDR3 length: 14 amino acids. With 7 bases clipped from V and 4 bases from J, the junction kept 9 bases outside the gene matches. CDR3 nucleotide sequence: TGTGCCAGCACGCAACAGGGGTCCTTCTATGGCTACACCTTC. This translates into CASTQQGSFYGYTF.